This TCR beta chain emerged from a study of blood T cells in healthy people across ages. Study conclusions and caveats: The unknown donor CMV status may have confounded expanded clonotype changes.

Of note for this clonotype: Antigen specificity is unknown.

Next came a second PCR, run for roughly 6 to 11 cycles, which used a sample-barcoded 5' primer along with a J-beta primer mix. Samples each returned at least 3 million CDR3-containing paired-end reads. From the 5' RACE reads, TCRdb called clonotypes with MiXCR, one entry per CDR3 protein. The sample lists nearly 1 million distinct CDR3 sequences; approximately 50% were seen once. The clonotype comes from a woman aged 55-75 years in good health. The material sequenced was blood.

The CDR3 DNA reads as TGTGCCAGCAGCCAAGTCCGCCGGGATCCCGAGCAGTACTTC. The encoded protein is CASSQVRRDPEQYF. The genes are TRBV14 and TRBJ2-4, with D possibly being TRBD2 (5 bases). The better agreement between TRBJ2-7 and the DNA end casts doubt on the J call. CDR3 length: 14 residues. The germline gives CDR1 SGHDN, CDR2 FVKESK.